The sequence of this TCR beta chain was determined in a study of blood T cell repertoires in COVID-19. The V gene's germline CDR1 is LGHNT and CDR2 FRNRAP. CDR3 length: 14 residues. The V and J ends lost 5 bases and 2 bases respectively, with 11 bases between them. Sequenced by immunoSEQ multiplex PCR; TCRdb stores in-frame clones only, minus some. The sample has 150,000 to 200,000 clones, around four fifths seen once; the top ten hold 7.6%. The J gene is TRBJ2-3, the V gene TRBV12-5; TRBD1 might be the D (6 bases). This TCR was sampled from a woman aged 65 to 85 with COVID-19, enrolled during active disease. The sample comprised peripheral blood. The CDR3 nucleotides are TGTGCTAGTGGTGTGACAGGAGACACAGATACGCAGTATTTT. This sequence encodes CASGVTGDTDTQYF.